This is a list of T cell receptor beta chains from one sample in a study of OX40 agonist ivuxolimab in advanced cancers. Here immunoSEQ multiplex PCR was the method, and the copy in TCRdb shows in-frame clones only, minus some. The table lists some 50,000 clones, approximately 91% of them singletons. The source was CD4+ or CD8+ T cells sorted from blood, collected in a trial of the OX40 agonist ivuxolimab. The receptors here all came from an adult with an advanced solid tumor such as melanoma, head and neck, liver or kidney cancer. Each CDR3 is given with its conserved first and last residue. A D gene is named only where the DNA matches it firmly. A row's size may be missing; if present it is once, few, many or a size class.

>TRBV5-4|.|TRBJ2-1|.
TGTGCCAGCAGCACGTACAATGAGCAGTTCTTC
CASSTYNEQFF
>TRBV27|.|TRBJ2-2|.
TGTGCCAGCAGTTTTAGTTGGGGATCCGGGGAGCTGTTTTTT
CASSFSWGSGELFF
>TRBV19|.|TRBJ2-7|few
TGTGCCAGTAGTTCCTCAATAGACTACGAGCAGTACTTC
CASSSSIDYEQYF
>TRBV2|TRBD1|TRBJ2-7|.
TGTGCCAGCAGCGCAGGGGGACAGGGAGTTAACTACGAGCAGTACTTC
CASSAGGQGVNYEQYF
>TRBV9|TRBD1|TRBJ1-4|once
TGTGCCAGCAGCGTAGACGGACAGGGGAAACAACTGTTTTTT
CASSVDGQGKQLFF
>TRBV2|TRBD2|TRBJ2-5|.
TGTGCCAGCAGTGACGGGACTAGCGGGGGGGAGACCCAGTACTTC
CASSDGTSGGETQYF
>TRBV5-1|.|TRBJ1-1|.
TGCGCCAGCAGCTGGGGTCAGGGAAACACTGAAGCTTTCTTT
CASSWGQGNTEAFF
>TRBV7-8|.|TRBJ2-1|.
TGTGCCAGCAGCCTACAAGGGACTCCGAGCAATGAGCAGTTCTTC
CASSLQGTPSNEQFF
>TRBV19|.|TRBJ1-2|few
TGTGCCAGTAGTATAGAGCAAAACGGCTACACCTTC
CASSIEQNGYTF
>TRBV11-3|.|TRBJ2-1|.
TGTGCCAGCAGCTTAGATTTGCAAGGTGGGCAGTTCTTC
CASSLDLQGGQFF
>TRBV7-8|.|TRBJ1-5|.
TGTGCCAGCAGCTTAGAGGGTTATAGCAATCAGCCCCAGCATTTT
CASSLEGYSNQPQHF
>TRBV6-5|TRBD1|TRBJ1-2|once
TGTGCCAGCAGTGAGGGCAGGGGGTACACCTTC
CASSEGRGYTF
>TRBV4-2|.|TRBJ2-1|.
TGTGCCAGCAGCCAAAGGGATACTAGCCTTTACAATGAGCAGTTCTTC
CASSQRDTSLYNEQFF
>TRBV19|.|TRBJ2-3|.
TGTGCCAGTAGTATCGGAAACACAGATACGCAGTATTTT
CASSIGNTDTQYF
>TRBV27|.|TRBJ2-2|.
TGTGCCAGCAGTTTTTCGGTGACGAACACCGGGGAGCTGTTTTTT
CASSFSVTNTGELFF
>TRBV19|.|TRBJ2-7|few
TGTGCCAGTAGTATGGTTGGGACCGGTTACGAGCAGTACTTC
CASSMVGTGYEQYF
>TRBV4-1|.|TRBJ2-2|.
TGCGCCAGCAGCCAAGTGCGGGGGCGGGGCGGGGAGCTGTTTTTT
CASSQVRGRGGELFF
>TRBV28|.|TRBJ1-2|.
TGTGCCAGCAGTTTAAATTTGAACAAACCCCTCTATGGCTACACCTTC
CASSLNLNKPLYGYTF
>TRBV7-7|.|TRBJ2-5|.
TGTGCTAGCAGCCCTCCGGGGGAAGAGACCCAGTACTTC
CASSPPGEETQYF
>TRBV28|TRBD1|TRBJ1-6|.
TGTGCCAGCAGTGAGATGACAGGGGGCGTGAATTCACCCCTCCACTTT
CASSEMTGGVNSPLHF
>TRBV6-1|.|TRBJ2-7|.
TGTGCCAGCAGTGTTTTCCCGGGCCCGAGCTCCTACGAGCAGTACTTC
CASSVFPGPSSYEQYF
>TRBV13|TRBD1|TRBJ2-7|.
TGTGCCAGCAGCTTAGACCAGGGGGCCCTCTACGAGCAGTACTTC
CASSLDQGALYEQYF
>TRBV5-6|.|TRBJ1-1|.
TGTGCCAGCAGCTTGGGGGGTGGGATCACTGAAGCTTTCTTT
CASSLGGGITEAFF
>TRBV27|TRBD2|TRBJ2-1|.
TGTGCCAGCCAGGGACTAGTCTACAATGAGCAGTTCTTC
CASQGLVYNEQFF
>TRBV15|.|TRBJ2-7|.
TGTGCCACCAGCAGAGAAGGGGCCCCCTACGAGGAGCAGTACTTC
CATSREGAPYEEQYF
>TRBV19|.|TRBJ2-6|.
TGTGCCACCTCAGGGATCTACTCTGGGGCCAACGTCCTGACTTTC
CATSGIYSGANVLTF
>TRBV2|.|TRBJ2-1|.
TGTGCCAGCAGTGAGCTGGAAGGGGTCAACGTGGTCAATGAGCAGTTCTTC
CASSELEGVNVVNEQFF
>TRBV27|.|TRBJ2-7|.
TGTGCCAGCAGTTTAGGCCAATCCTACGAGCAGTACTTC
CASSLGQSYEQYF
>TRBV15|.|TRBJ1-5|.
TGTGCCACCAGCAGCCAACGACAGAATCAGCCCCAGCATTTT
CATSSQRQNQPQHF
>TRBV19|.|TRBJ2-7|.
TGTGCCAGTAGTATAGTTCTGGGGGCACCCTACGAGCAGTACTTC
CASSIVLGAPYEQYF
>TRBV14|TRBD2|TRBJ2-1|.
TGTGCCAGCAACAAAGCGGGGGAGCAGTTCTTC
CASNKAGEQFF
>TRBV6-6|.|TRBJ1-6|few
TGTGCCAGCAGTTATTACGGACCACTCCACTTT
CASSYYGPLHF
>TRBV5-1|.|TRBJ1-4|.
TGCGCCAGCAGTCCCCTGGGGGAAAAACTGTTTTTT
CASSPLGEKLFF
>TRBV5-6|.|TRBJ1-1|.
TGTCCCGATGGGGGAGCCTTCTTT
CPDGGAFF
>TRBV27|.|TRBJ1-6|.
TGTGCCAGCAGTCGCGGGAATTCACCCCTCCACTTT
CASSRGNSPLHF
>TRBV27|TRBD2|TRBJ2-7|once
TGTGCCAGCAGTTATAGCGGGGGTATCTACGAGCAGTACTTC
CASSYSGGIYEQYF
>TRBV28|.|TRBJ2-7|.
TGTGCCAGCAGTTTAGTTTCAGGGCCGGGGTACGAGCAGTACTTC
CASSLVSGPGYEQYF
>TRBV19|.|TRBJ2-7|.
TGTGCCAGTAGTATCTCCACAATTGAACACGAGCAGTACTTC
CASSISTIEHEQYF
>TRBV15|.|TRBJ2-3|.
TGTGCCACCAGCAGTCAGGACTTGGATACGCAGTATTTT
CATSSQDLDTQYF
>TRBV6-1|TRBD2|TRBJ2-5|few
TGTGCCAGCAGTGAAGAACTAGCGGGGGGGGCAGAGACCCAGTACTTC
CASSEELAGGAETQYF
>TRBV5-6|.|TRBJ2-5|.
TGTGCCAGCAGCGGACCTAATCTGAACGATCAAGAGACCCAGTACTTC
CASSGPNLNDQETQYF
>TRBV10-2|.|TRBJ2-7|.
TGCGCCAGCAGTGAGACCCGCCTCTCCTACGAGCAGTACTTC
CASSETRLSYEQYF
>TRBV5-4|.|TRBJ2-3|.
TGTGCCAGCAGCTTGGACAGGTCAGATACGCAGTATTTT
CASSLDRSDTQYF
>TRBV27|.|TRBJ1-1|.
TGTGCCAGCAGTCCCCGCACTGGGGCTGAAGCTTTCTTT
CASSPRTGAEAFF
>TRBV19|TRBD2|TRBJ2-1|.
TGTGCCAGTAGTATCTCACTAGCGGGATATTACAATGAGCAGTTCTTC
CASSISLAGYYNEQFF
>TRBV27|.|TRBJ1-1|.
TGTGCCAGCAGTTTCGGGGGGGACACTGAAGCTTTCTTT
CASSFGGDTEAFF